This T cell receptor beta chain was recorded in a study of T-cell reconstitution after alpha-beta-depleted transplantation in children. Concerning this clonotype itself: The antigen is not known.

Germline CDR1 reads SGHRS; CDR2 reads YFSETQ. The CDR3 runs to 15 residues. The ends lost 4 bases at V and 4 bases at J; junction bases unmatched: 8. For TCRbeta, the library was prepared with unique molecular identifiers. TCRdb re-analysed the PCR reads in MiXCR, keeping a single row per CDR3 protein. The sample yields 450,000 to 600,000 distinct CDR3 sequences, 10% to 15% seen once. Points from the study as a whole: Newly generated T cells supplied most T-cell counts and diversity one year post-transplant. After transplant, high TCRbeta diversity at day 60 in some patients arose from surviving recipient T cells and thymic progenitors. About two months after transplant, alpha-beta T cells reportedly came from several hundred expanded graft clones.

V gene TRBV5-1 combines with J gene TRBJ2-3; 8 nucleotides line up with TRBD2. The receptor's source is a male patient aged 10-17 years who had a stem cell transplant for acute myeloid leukemia, so the T cells may come from the graft donor. The material sequenced was PBMCs, mostly from graft donor cells, taken 360 days after TCRalphabeta/CD19-depleted stem cell transplant. The DNA of the CDR3 is TGCGCCAGCAGCCGGGAGGGCCGGGCTGCAGATACGCAGTATTTT. This encodes CASSREGRAADTQYF.